These T cell receptor beta chains were read from a single sample in a study of Ad26.COV2.S vaccination and SARS-CoV-2 variants. Measured with immunoSEQ multiplex PCR; TCRdb has only the in-frame clones, and not every one. The sample lists around 300,000 clones, roughly nine tenths occurring once. The sample consisted of peripheral blood, taken in a trial of Ad26.COV2.S vaccine versus placebo. Receptors were obtained from a person aged 18-60 years who received the Ad26.COV2.S COVID-19 vaccine or a placebo. Both conserved end residues are part of each CDR3. The D gene is left open where the match is weak. Only some rows state a clone size, as once, few, many or a class for expanded clones.

j_call | v_call | clone_size | d_call | cdr3_aa | cdr3_nt
TRBJ1-4 | TRBV6-5 | - | TRBD1 | CASRSHRGLNEKLFF | TGTGCCAGCAGAAGCCACAGGGGCCTTAATGAAAAACTGTTTTTT
TRBJ2-1 | TRBV6-2/TRBV6-3 | - | TRBD2 | CASSRTGGWFF | TGTGCCAGCAGCCGGACGGGAGGGTGGTTCTTC
TRBJ2-3 | TRBV7-9 | - | - | CASSLFWGGPTDTQYF | TGTGCCAGCAGCTTGTTTTGGGGGGGCCCGACAGATACGCAGTATTTT
TRBJ2-7 | TRBV28 | - | - | CASTANFYEQYF | TGTGCCAGCACCGCAAATTTCTACGAGCAGTACTTC
TRBJ1-6 | TRBV6-1 | - | - | CASSDRVLGHF | TGTGCCAGCAGTGATAGGGTCCTTGGGCACTTT
TRBJ1-5 | TRBV7-9 | - | - | CASSYKNQPQHF | TGTGCCAGCAGCTACAAGAATCAGCCCCAGCATTTT
TRBJ2-2 | TRBV6-5 | - | TRBD1 | CASTEDRGRTGELFF | TGTGCCAGCACCGAAGACAGGGGGCGGACCGGGGAGCTGTTTTTT
TRBJ2-7 | TRBV7-3 | - | - | CASSPSSYEQYF | TGTGCCAGCAGCCCCAGCTCCTACGAGCAGTACTTC
TRBJ2-2 | TRBV9 | - | - | CASSVGGTIKNTGELFF | TGTGCCAGCAGCGTAGGCGGGACCATAAAGAACACCGGGGAGCTGTTTTTT
TRBJ1-2 | TRBV6-5 | - | - | CASSYERDYGYTF | TGTGCCAGCAGTTACGAGCGTGATTATGGCTACACCTTC
TRBJ2-7 | TRBV6-5 | - | TRBD1 | CASIHRGLSYEQYF | TGTGCCAGCATTCACAGGGGTCTGTCCTACGAGCAGTACTTC
TRBJ2-5 | TRBV10-3 | - | - | CAISGGTQYQETQYF | TGTGCCATCAGTGGGGGGACCCAGTACCAAGAGACCCAGTACTTC
TRBJ1-2 | TRBV27 | - | - | CASSSRHSYGYTF | TGTGCCAGCAGTTCGAGACATAGCTATGGCTACACCTTC
TRBJ2-7 | TRBV2 | - | TRBD1 | CASTPRDSSSYEQYF | TGTGCCAGCACTCCCCGGGACAGTAGCTCCTACGAGCAGTACTTC
TRBJ1-5 | TRBV6-5 | - | - | CATSTTWPQHF | TGTGCCACTTCTACGACCTGGCCCCAGCATTTT
TRBJ2-5 | TRBV28 | - | - | CATARGMGSETQYF | TGTGCCACCGCCCGGGGGATGGGATCGGAGACCCAGTACTTC
TRBJ1-1 | TRBV27 | - | TRBD1 | CASSLYGTGLSATEAFF | TGTGCCAGCAGTTTATACGGGACAGGGTTAAGTGCCACTGAAGCTTTCTTT
TRBJ2-3 | TRBV4-1 | - | - | CASSLRTSSTDTQYF | TGCGCCAGCAGCCTAAGAACTAGCAGCACAGATACGCAGTATTTT
TRBJ1-2 | TRBV28 | - | TRBD1 | CASSYTNRGYYGYTF | TGTGCCAGCAGTTACACCAACAGGGGGTACTATGGCTACACCTTC
TRBJ2-7 | TRBV19 | - | TRBD2 | CASSHTGTTGEQYF | TGTGCCAGTAGCCACACTGGGACTACGGGGGAGCAGTACTTC
TRBJ1-5 | TRBV28 | - | - | CASSLPRQASNQPQHF | TGTGCCAGCAGTCTACCCCGACAGGCTAGCAATCAGCCCCAGCATTTT
TRBJ2-3 | TRBV5-4 | - | TRBD2 | CASSSSGGRTDTQYF | TGTGCCAGCAGTTCAAGCGGGGGGCGCACAGATACGCAGTATTTT
TRBJ1-1 | TRBV5-6 | - | - | CASSLYTGSEAFF | TGTGCCAGCAGCCTCTATACTGGGAGTGAAGCTTTCTTT
TRBJ2-2 | TRBV21-1 | - | - | CASSMRLGDTGELFF | TGTGCCAGCAGCATGCGTTTGGGCGACACCGGGGAGCTGTTTTTT
TRBJ1-4 | TRBV5-1 | - | - | CASSLGFDGKLFF | TGCGCCAGCAGCTTGGGATTCGATGGGAAACTGTTTTTT
TRBJ2-1 | TRBV6-4 | - | TRBD2 | CASSAGLAGYNEQFF | TGTGCCAGCAGCGCAGGACTAGCGGGATACAATGAGCAGTTCTTC
TRBJ2-1 | TRBV5-1 | - | TRBD2 | CASTSSAGGGSGEQFF | TGCGCCAGCACCTCGTCAGCGGGGGGTGGATCTGGTGAGCAGTTCTTC
TRBJ1-4 | TRBV18 | once | TRBD1 | CASSPRTGATNEKLFF | TGTGCCAGCTCACCACGCACAGGGGCAACTAATGAAAAACTGTTTTTT
TRBJ2-2 | TRBV7-2 | few | TRBD2 | CASSRGTSYTGELFF | TGTGCCAGCAGTCGGGGGACTAGTTACACCGGGGAGCTGTTTTTT
TRBJ2-1 | TRBV28 | - | - | CASSSGQINSGEQFF | TGTGCCAGCAGTTCGGGACAAATTAATTCGGGTGAGCAGTTCTTC
TRBJ2-7 | TRBV11-3 | once | - | CASSLGGDSPYEQYF | TGTGCCAGCAGCTTAGGGGGGGACAGTCCCTACGAGCAGTACTTC
TRBJ2-3 | TRBV29-1 | - | - | CRGDTQYF | TGCAGGGGGGATACGCAGTATTTT
TRBJ2-2 | TRBV7-2 | - | - | CASSLEGALLTNTGELFF | TGTGCCAGCAGCTTGGAGGGGGCCCTCTTAACGAACACCGGGGAGCTGTTTTTT
TRBJ1-5 | TRBV28 | - | - | CASSQTGVVQPQHF | TGTGCCAGCAGTCAGACGGGGGTGGTTCAGCCCCAGCATTTT
TRBJ2-3 | TRBV12-1 | once | - | CASSYQSGTGSTDTQYF | TGTGCCAGCAGCTACCAATCCGGGACAGGGAGCACAGATACGCAGTATTTT
TRBJ1-5 | TRBV29-1 | few | TRBD1 | CSVEGSGGAGQPQHF | TGCAGCGTTGAAGGCTCAGGGGGCGCTGGGCAGCCCCAGCATTTT
TRBJ1-2 | TRBV9 | - | - | CASTRFEGGNYGYTF | TGTGCCAGCACCCGATTTGAGGGAGGAAACTATGGCTACACCTTC
TRBJ2-3 | TRBV7-7 | once | TRBD2 | CASSQGLAGGADTQYF | TGTGCCAGCAGCCAGGGACTAGCGGGAGGGGCAGATACGCAGTATTTT
TRBJ1-5 | TRBV28 | - | - | CASSLASGNNQPQHF | TGTGCCAGCAGTTTAGCTTCGGGGAACAATCAGCCCCAGCATTTT
TRBJ1-4 | TRBV4-1 | - | - | CASSQEVSREGEKLFF | TGCGCCAGCAGCCAAGAAGTATCCAGGGAGGGTGAAAAACTGTTTTTT
TRBJ1-1 | TRBV10-3 | - | - | CAITHGTLNTEAFF | TGTGCCATCACCCACGGGACCCTGAACACTGAAGCTTTCTTT
TRBJ1-5 | TRBV7-2 | - | - | CASSSQGVGQPQHF | TGTGCCAGCAGCTCACAGGGAGTAGGTCAGCCCCAGCATTTT
TRBJ1-4 | TRBV7-9 | - | - | CASRPRVGRSPATNEKLFF | TGTGCCAGCAGGCCCAGGGTAGGACGGAGCCCTGCAACTAATGAAAAACTGTTTTTT
TRBJ2-7 | TRBV7-2 | - | - | CASSISVRGYEQYF | TGTGCCAGCAGCATAAGCGTTAGGGGCTACGAGCAGTACTTC
TRBJ2-7 | TRBV27 | - | TRBD2 | CASSPVKLAGVPHEQYF | TGTGCCAGCAGTCCGGTAAAACTAGCGGGAGTTCCCCACGAGCAGTACTTC
TRBJ2-7 | TRBV19 | - | - | CASSTRDGGYEQYF | TGTGCCAGTAGTACCCGGGACGGTGGATACGAGCAGTACTTC
TRBJ2-1 | TRBV7-2 | - | - | CASSLARENNEQFF | TGTGCCAGCAGCTTAGCCAGAGAGAACAATGAGCAGTTCTTC
TRBJ2-1 | TRBV5-4 | once | TRBD2 | CASSPGTSGPNEQFF | TGTGCCAGCAGCCCCGGGACTAGCGGACCCAATGAGCAGTTCTTC
TRBJ1-1 | TRBV19 | - | TRBD1 | CGAGTGRTEAFF | TGTGGCGCCGGGACAGGGCGCACTGAAGCTTTCTTT
TRBJ1-2 | TRBV3-1/TRBV3-2 | - | - | CASSKDRRDYGYTF | TGTGCCAGCAGCAAGGACCGGCGGGACTATGGCTACACCTTC